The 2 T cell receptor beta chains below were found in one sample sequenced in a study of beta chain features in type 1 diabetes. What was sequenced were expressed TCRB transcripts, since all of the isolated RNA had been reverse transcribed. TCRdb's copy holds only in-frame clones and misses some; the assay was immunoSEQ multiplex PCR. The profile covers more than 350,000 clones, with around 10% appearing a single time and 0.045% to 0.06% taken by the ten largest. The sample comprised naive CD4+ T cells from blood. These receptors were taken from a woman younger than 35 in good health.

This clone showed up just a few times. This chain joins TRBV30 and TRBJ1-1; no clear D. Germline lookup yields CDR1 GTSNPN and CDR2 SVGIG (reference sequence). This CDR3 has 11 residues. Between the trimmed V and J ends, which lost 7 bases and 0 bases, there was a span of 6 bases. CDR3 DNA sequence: TGTGCCTTCTCATTGAACACTGAAGCTTTCTTT. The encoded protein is CAFSLNTEAFF.

The CDR3 sequence is CASSYMATIRSYEQYF. The CDR3 coding sequence is TGTGCCAGCAGTTATATGGCGACTATACGATCCTACGAGCAGTACTTC. The rearrangement uses TRBV6-5 and TRBJ2-7; D is possibly TRBD2 (5 bases). The ends were cut back, 3 bases at V and 1 base at J, with 16 bases in the middle. CDR3 length: 16 residues. CDR1 is MNHEY and CDR2 is SVGAGI in the germline V gene.